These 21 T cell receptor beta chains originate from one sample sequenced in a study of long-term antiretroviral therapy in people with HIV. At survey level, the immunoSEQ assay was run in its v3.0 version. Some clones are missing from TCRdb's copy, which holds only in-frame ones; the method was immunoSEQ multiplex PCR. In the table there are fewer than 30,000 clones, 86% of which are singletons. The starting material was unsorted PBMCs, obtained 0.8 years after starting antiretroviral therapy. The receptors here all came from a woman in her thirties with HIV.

CDR3 DNA sequence: TGTGCCAGCAGTTATGGACAGATGAACACTGAAGCTTTCTTT. This sequence encodes CASSYGQMNTEAFF. The J gene is TRBJ1-1, the V gene TRBV6-6; the D gene is possibly TRBD1 (6 bases). The ends were cut back, 3 bases at V and 0 bases at J, with 8 bases in the middle. From germline, CDR1 is MNHNY and CDR2 SVGAGI (reference sequence). This CDR3 is built from 14 residues.

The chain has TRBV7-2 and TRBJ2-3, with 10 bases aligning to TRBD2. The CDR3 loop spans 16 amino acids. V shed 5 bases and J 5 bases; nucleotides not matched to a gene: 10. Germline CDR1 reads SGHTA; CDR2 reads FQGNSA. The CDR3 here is CASSLGLRTSGDTQYF. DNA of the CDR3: TGTGCCAGCAGCCTTGGACTGAGGACTAGCGGAGATACGCAGTATTTT.

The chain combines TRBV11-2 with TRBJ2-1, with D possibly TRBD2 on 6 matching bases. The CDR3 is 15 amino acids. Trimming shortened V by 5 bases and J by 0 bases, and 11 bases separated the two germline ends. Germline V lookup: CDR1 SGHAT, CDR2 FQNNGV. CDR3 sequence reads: CASSRNGGSYNEQFF. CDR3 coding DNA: TGTGCCAGCAGCCGGAACGGGGGCTCCTACAATGAGCAGTTCTTC.

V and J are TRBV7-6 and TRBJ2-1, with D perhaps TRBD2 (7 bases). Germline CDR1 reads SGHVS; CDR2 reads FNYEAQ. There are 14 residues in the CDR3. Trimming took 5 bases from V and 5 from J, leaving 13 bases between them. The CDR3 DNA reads TGTGCCAGCAGCGGCAGGGGAGGGGACAATGAGCAGTTCTTC. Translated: CASSGRGGDNEQFF.

The CDR3 region is CASSLVTPSYNEQFF. The CDR3 DNA sequence: TGTGCCAGCAGCTTAGTCACTCCCTCCTACAATGAGCAGTTCTTC. The chain couples TRBV7-9 to TRBJ2-1; D is unresolved. The CDR3 sequence is 15 residues long. Germline V gene sequence: CDR1 SEHNR, CDR2 FQNEAQ (reference sequence). With 1 base removed from V and 0 bases from J, the gap between germline ends came to 7 bases.

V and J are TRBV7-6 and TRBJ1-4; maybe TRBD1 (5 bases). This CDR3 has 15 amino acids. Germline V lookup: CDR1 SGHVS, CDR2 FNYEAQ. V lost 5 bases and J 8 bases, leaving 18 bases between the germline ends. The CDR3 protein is CASSPWGGDGEKLFF. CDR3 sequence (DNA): TGTGCCAGCAGCCCGTGGGGGGGGGATGGAGAAAAACTGTTTTTT.

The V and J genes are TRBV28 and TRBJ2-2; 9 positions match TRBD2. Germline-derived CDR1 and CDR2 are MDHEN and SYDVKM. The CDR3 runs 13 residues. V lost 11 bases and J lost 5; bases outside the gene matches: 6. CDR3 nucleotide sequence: TGTGCCGGGGGCGGGGGGGCGACCGGGGAGCTGTTTTTT. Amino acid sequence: CAGGGGATGELFF.

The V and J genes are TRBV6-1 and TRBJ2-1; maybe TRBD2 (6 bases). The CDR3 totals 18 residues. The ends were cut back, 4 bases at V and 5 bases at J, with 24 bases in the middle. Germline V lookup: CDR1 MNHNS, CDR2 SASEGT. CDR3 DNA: TGTGCCAGCAGTGCCCATCTGGGTTGGGGAGGACGGAACAATGAGCAGTTCTTC. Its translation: CASSAHLGWGGRNNEQFF.

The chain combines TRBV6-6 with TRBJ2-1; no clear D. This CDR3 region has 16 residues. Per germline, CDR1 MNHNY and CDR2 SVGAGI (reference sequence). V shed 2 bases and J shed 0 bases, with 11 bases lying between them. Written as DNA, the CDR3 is TGTGCCAGCAGTTACGGGCTGGAAACCTCCTACAATGAGCAGTTCTTC. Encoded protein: CASSYGLETSYNEQFF.

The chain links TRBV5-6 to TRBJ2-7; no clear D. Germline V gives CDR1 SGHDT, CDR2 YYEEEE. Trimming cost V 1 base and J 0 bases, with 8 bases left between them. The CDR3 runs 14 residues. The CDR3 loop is CASSLSAGSYEQYF. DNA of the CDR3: TGTGCCAGCAGCTTGTCGGCCGGCTCCTACGAGCAGTACTTC.

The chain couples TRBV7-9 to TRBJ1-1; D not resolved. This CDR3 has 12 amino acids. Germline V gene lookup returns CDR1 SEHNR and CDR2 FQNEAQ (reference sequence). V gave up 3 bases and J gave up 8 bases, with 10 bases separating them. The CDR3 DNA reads TGTGCCAGCAGCTTTAGTAGTCCCGAAGCTTTCTTT. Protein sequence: CASSFSSPEAFF.

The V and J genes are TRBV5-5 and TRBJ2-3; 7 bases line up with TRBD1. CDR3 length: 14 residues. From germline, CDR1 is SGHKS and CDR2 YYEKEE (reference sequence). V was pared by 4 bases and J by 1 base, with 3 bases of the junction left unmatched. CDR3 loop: CASSPTGGTDTQYF. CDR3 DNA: TGTGCCAGCAGCCCAACAGGGGGCACAGATACGCAGTATTTT.

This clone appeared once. The DNA for the CDR3 is TGTGCCACCAGCAGGGGGGGGACAGCTGGAAACACCATATATTTT. This translates into CATSRGGTAGNTIYF. This sequence joins TRBV15 and TRBJ1-3; 7 bases match TRBD1. The CDR3 sequence is 15 residues long. Germline CDR1 is LNHNV and CDR2 is YYDKDF (reference sequence). V shed 3 bases and J 2 bases; nucleotides not matched to a gene: 4.

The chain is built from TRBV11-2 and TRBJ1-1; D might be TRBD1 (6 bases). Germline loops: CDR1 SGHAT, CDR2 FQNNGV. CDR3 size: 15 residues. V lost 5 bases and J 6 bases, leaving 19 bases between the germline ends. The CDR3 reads CASSPPRGGGAEAFF. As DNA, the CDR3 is TGTGCCAGCAGCCCCCCACGAGGGGGTGGGGCTGAAGCTTTCTTT.

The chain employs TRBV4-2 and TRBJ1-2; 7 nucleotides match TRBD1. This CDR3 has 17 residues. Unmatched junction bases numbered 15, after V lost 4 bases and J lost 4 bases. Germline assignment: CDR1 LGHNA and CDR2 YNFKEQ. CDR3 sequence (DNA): TGTGCCAGCAGCCCGCAGGGACCTGAGACAGGGAGCTATGGCTACACCTTC. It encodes CASSPQGPETGSYGYTF.

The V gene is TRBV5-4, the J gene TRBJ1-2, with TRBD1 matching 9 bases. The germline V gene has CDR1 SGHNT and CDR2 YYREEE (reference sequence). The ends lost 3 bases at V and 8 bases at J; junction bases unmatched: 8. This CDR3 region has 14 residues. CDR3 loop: CASSYQGQGGGYTF. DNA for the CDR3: TGTGCCAGCAGCTACCAGGGACAGGGAGGCGGCTACACCTTC.

The DNA for the CDR3 is TGCGCCAGCAGCTTTGGGGGGGCCAGCTCTGGGGCCAACGTCCTGACTTTC. Translation gives CASSFGGASSGANVLTF. The V call is TRBV4-1, the J call TRBJ2-6; TRBD2 is a possible D gene (7 bases). The CDR3 is made up of 17 amino acids. V was pared by 5 bases and J by 0 bases, with 14 bases between. CDR1 and CDR2 (germline): MGHRA, YSYEKL.

The chain's CDR3 is CASKAGGNNSPLHF. Written as DNA, the CDR3 is TGTGCCAGCAAGGCGGGGGGTAATAATTCACCCCTCCACTTT. This chain uses TRBV27 with TRBJ1-6, with D tentatively TRBD1 (5 bases). Germline CDR1 MNHEY, CDR2 SMNVEV (reference sequence). V shed 7 bases and J shed 5 bases, with 12 bases lying between them. The CDR3 has 14 residues.

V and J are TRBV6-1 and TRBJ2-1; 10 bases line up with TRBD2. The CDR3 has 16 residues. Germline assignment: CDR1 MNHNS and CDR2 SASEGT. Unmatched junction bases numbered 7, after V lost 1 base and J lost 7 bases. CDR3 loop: CASSEERGGRRNEQFF. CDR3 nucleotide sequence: TGTGCCAGCAGTGAAGAGCGGGGGGGCCGGAGAAATGAGCAGTTCTTC.

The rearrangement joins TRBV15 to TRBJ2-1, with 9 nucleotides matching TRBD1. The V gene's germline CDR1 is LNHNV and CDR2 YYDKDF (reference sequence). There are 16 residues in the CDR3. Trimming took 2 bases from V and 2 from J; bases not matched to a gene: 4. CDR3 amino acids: CATSRSRDRAYNEQFF. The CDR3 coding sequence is TGTGCCACCAGCAGATCCCGGGACAGGGCCTACAATGAGCAGTTCTTC.

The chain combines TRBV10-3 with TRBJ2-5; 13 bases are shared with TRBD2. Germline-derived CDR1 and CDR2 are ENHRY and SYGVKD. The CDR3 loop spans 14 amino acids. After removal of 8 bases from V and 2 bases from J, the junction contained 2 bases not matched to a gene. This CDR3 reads CAIGTSGTQETQYF. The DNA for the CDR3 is TGTGCCATCGGGACTAGCGGGACACAAGAGACCCAGTACTTC.